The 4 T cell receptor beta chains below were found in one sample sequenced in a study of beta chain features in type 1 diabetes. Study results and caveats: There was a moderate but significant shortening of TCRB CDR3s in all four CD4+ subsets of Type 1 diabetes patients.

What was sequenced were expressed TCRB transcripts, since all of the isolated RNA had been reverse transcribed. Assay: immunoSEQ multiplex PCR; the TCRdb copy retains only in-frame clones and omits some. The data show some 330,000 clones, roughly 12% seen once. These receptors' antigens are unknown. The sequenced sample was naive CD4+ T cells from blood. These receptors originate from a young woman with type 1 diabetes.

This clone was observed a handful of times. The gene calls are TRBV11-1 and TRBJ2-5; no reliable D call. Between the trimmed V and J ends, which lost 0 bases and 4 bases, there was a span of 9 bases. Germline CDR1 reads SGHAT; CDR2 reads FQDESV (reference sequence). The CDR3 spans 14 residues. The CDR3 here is CASSLANMIETQYF. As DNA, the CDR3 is TGTGCCAGCAGCTTAGCGAACATGATAGAGACCCAGTACTTC.

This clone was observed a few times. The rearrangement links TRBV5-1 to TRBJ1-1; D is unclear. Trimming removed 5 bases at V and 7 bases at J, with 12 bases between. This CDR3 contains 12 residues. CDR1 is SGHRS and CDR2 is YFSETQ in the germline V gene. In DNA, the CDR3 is TGCGCCAGCAGTCTATCCGGGGATGAAGCTTTCTTT. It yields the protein CASSLSGDEAFF.

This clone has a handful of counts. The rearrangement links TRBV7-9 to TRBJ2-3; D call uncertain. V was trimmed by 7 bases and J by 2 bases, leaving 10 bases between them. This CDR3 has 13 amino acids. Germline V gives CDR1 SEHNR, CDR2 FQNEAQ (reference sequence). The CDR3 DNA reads TGTGCCAGCATCGACTGGAACACAGATACGCAGTATTTT. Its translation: CASIDWNTDTQYF.

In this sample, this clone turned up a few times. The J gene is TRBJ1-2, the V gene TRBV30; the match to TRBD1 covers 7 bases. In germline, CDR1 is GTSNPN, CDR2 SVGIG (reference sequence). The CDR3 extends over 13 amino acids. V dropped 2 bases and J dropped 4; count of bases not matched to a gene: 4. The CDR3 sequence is CAWSLRTGYGYTF. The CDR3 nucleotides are TGTGCCTGGAGTCTCCGGACAGGCTATGGCTACACCTTC.